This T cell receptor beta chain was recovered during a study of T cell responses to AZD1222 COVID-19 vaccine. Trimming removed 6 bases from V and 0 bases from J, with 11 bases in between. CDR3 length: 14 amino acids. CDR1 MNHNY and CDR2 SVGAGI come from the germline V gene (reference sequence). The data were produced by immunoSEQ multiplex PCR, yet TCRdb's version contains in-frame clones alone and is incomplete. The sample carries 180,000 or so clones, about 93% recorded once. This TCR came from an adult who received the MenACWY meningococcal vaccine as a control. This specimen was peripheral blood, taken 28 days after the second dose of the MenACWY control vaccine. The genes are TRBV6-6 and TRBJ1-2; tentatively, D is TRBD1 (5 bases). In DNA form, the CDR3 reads TGTGCCAGCAGGGATTCAGGGACTAACTATGGCTACACCTTC. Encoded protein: CASRDSGTNYGYTF.